This T cell receptor (beta chain) was observed in a study of CD8 T cells in Susac syndrome. TCR beta sequencing was performed on blood CD8+ and CD4+ T cells. Healthy donors served as the controls. They were matched for age and sex. While CD8+ and CD4+ T cells were isolated negatively, TEMRA cells were enriched by FACS. Reverse transcription of about 0.45 to 1 ug RNA was performed with random hexamers. Amplification of TCR beta CDR3 used immunoSEQ multiplex PCR across 54 Vbeta and 13 Jbeta. From the immunoSEQ multiplex PCR reads, TCRdb called clonotypes with MiXCR, one entry per CDR3 protein. Among 65,000 to 75,000 distinct CDR3 sequences listed, 85% to 95% were seen once. The TCR originated in a human donor in good health. The sequenced sample consisted of CD8+ T cells from PBMCs.

The CDR3 loop is CASTLRWAGQPSNTGELFF. CDR3 nucleotide sequence: TGTGCCAGCACCTTGAGGTGGGCGGGACAGCCTAGCAACACCGGGGAGCTGTTTTTT. V usage is TRBV28 and J usage is TRBJ2-2; the D gene is possibly TRBD1 (7 bases). The CDR3 sequence is 19 residues long. Per the germline V gene, CDR1 is MDHEN and CDR2 is SYDVKM. V was shortened by 7 bases and J by 2 bases, with 26 bases between the two germline ends. The full variable domain, its missing parts supplied by reference TRBV28 and TRBJ2-2, is DVKVTQSSRYLVKRTGEKVFLECVQDMDHENMFWYRQDPGLGLRLIYFSYDVKMKEKGDIPEGYSVSREKKERFSLILESASTNQTSMYLCASTLRWAGQPSNTGELFFGEGSRLTVL.